This T cell receptor beta chain was identified in a study of early T cells in non-severe SARS-CoV-2 infection. About the research overall: Sequencing of bulk RNA from unsorted whole blood was done, without chain pairing.

This clonotype was observed at least ten times. Germline CDR1 is SGHRS and CDR2 is YFSETQ. The CDR3 has 14 residues. Between the trimmed V and J ends, which lost 2 bases and 4 bases, there was a span of 7 bases. Unique molecular identifiers tagged individual cDNA molecules. TCRdb re-derived calls from the 5' RACE reads in MiXCR, one entry per CDR3 protein. The sample lists approximately 30,000 distinct CDR3 sequences, 5.4% seen once, with about a fifth in the top ten. This chain links TRBV5-1 with TRBJ1-6, with a weak D call TRBD1 (5 bases). Input material: whole blood. This receptor was obtained from an adult who was a healthcare worker with PCR-confirmed SARS-CoV-2 infection or an uninfected control (not recorded which). The CDR3 nucleotides are TGCGCCAGCAGCTTAGGGGTGTATAATTCACCCCTCCACTTT. Protein product: CASSLGVYNSPLHF.